This entry features one T cell receptor beta chain sequence. The record originates from a study of Ad26.COV2.S vaccination and SARS-CoV-2 variants. Study details: Each vaccinee took Ad26.COV2.S intramuscularly, once or twice 56 days apart.

Here immunoSEQ multiplex PCR was the method, and the copy in TCRdb shows in-frame clones only, minus some. The sample holds 410,000 or so clones, about nine tenths seen once. The treatment is: about 20 received Ad26.COV2.S at low or high dose, single or two shots; 5 received placebo; per-sample allocation not given. At day 63 after the first vaccine or placebo injection, samples were drawn. The CDR3 is made up of 14 amino acids. V was trimmed by 5 bases and J by 4 bases, leaving 12 bases between them. Germline CDR1 and CDR2: SEHNR and FQNEAQ (reference sequence). The TCR was taken from a person aged 18 to 59 who received the Ad26.COV2.S COVID-19 vaccine or a placebo. The input for sequencing was peripheral blood, taken in a trial of Ad26.COV2.S vaccine versus placebo. V is TRBV7-9 and J is TRBJ2-1; D ambiguous. CDR3 sequence reads: CASSPRSLYNEQFF. The CDR3 nucleotides are TGTGCCAGCAGCCCACGTTCTCTGTACAATGAGCAGTTCTTC.